This T cell receptor (beta chain) emerged from a study of blood T cell repertoires in COVID-19. The overall study: There were acute and convalescent COVID-19 samples, and they came from the United States, Italy and Spain.

Seattle participants joined during active infection and were tracked over time. In the original workflow: Amplification with reference gene primers provided the estimates of nucleated cell counts. Clones were read by immunoSEQ multiplex PCR, and TCRdb kept only the in-frame ones, dropping some. The V and J calls and clone size are taken from that table; D and trimming were inferred from the DNA. The sample lists 250,000 to 350,000 clones; almost 90% were seen once. This CDR3 comprises 12 residues. V dropped 1 base and J dropped 10 bases, with 10 bases sitting between them. Germline V gene sequence: CDR1 LNHDA, CDR2 SQIVND (reference sequence).

Material: peripheral blood. This sequence was found in a woman aged 25 to 45 with COVID-19, enrolled during active disease. This rearrangement joins TRBV19 to TRBJ1-1; D call uncertain. As DNA, the CDR3 is TGTGCCAGTAGTATAGCGGGTCCTGCAGCTTTCTTT. This gives the protein CASSIAGPAAFF.